This T cell receptor (beta chain) was recorded in a study of cytomegalovirus exposure and HLA in healthy donors. Overall study: Early released data had about 80 million unique TCRs, all coming from HLA-typed donors. The study's findings and limits: In a later analysis, TCR beta V- and J-gene trimming was associated with a missense DCLRE1C variant. The CMV antigen specificity of a few CMV-associated chains was confirmed through in vitro analysis.

In the PCR, 60 Vbeta and 13 Jbeta primers were used. Method: immunoSEQ multiplex PCR; TCRdb's copy keeps in-frame clones and lacks some. The table lists roughly 170,000 clones, 71% of them singletons, with around 1.5% in the top ten. This CDR3 region has 16 residues. Trimming left V 0 bases short and J 2 bases short, with 12 bases between. Germline CDR1 and CDR2: SGDLS and YYNGEE. This clone was detected only a few times. Its antigen remains unknown. V is TRBV9 and J is TRBJ2-1; no clear D gene. Sequenced material: PBMCs. The receptor was isolated from a girl between 5 and 17 years old in good health and CMV-seronegative. In DNA form, the CDR3 reads TGTGCCAGCAGCGTAGCTGGCCAGGATACCTACAATGAGCAGTTCTTC. This gives the protein CASSVAGQDTYNEQFF.